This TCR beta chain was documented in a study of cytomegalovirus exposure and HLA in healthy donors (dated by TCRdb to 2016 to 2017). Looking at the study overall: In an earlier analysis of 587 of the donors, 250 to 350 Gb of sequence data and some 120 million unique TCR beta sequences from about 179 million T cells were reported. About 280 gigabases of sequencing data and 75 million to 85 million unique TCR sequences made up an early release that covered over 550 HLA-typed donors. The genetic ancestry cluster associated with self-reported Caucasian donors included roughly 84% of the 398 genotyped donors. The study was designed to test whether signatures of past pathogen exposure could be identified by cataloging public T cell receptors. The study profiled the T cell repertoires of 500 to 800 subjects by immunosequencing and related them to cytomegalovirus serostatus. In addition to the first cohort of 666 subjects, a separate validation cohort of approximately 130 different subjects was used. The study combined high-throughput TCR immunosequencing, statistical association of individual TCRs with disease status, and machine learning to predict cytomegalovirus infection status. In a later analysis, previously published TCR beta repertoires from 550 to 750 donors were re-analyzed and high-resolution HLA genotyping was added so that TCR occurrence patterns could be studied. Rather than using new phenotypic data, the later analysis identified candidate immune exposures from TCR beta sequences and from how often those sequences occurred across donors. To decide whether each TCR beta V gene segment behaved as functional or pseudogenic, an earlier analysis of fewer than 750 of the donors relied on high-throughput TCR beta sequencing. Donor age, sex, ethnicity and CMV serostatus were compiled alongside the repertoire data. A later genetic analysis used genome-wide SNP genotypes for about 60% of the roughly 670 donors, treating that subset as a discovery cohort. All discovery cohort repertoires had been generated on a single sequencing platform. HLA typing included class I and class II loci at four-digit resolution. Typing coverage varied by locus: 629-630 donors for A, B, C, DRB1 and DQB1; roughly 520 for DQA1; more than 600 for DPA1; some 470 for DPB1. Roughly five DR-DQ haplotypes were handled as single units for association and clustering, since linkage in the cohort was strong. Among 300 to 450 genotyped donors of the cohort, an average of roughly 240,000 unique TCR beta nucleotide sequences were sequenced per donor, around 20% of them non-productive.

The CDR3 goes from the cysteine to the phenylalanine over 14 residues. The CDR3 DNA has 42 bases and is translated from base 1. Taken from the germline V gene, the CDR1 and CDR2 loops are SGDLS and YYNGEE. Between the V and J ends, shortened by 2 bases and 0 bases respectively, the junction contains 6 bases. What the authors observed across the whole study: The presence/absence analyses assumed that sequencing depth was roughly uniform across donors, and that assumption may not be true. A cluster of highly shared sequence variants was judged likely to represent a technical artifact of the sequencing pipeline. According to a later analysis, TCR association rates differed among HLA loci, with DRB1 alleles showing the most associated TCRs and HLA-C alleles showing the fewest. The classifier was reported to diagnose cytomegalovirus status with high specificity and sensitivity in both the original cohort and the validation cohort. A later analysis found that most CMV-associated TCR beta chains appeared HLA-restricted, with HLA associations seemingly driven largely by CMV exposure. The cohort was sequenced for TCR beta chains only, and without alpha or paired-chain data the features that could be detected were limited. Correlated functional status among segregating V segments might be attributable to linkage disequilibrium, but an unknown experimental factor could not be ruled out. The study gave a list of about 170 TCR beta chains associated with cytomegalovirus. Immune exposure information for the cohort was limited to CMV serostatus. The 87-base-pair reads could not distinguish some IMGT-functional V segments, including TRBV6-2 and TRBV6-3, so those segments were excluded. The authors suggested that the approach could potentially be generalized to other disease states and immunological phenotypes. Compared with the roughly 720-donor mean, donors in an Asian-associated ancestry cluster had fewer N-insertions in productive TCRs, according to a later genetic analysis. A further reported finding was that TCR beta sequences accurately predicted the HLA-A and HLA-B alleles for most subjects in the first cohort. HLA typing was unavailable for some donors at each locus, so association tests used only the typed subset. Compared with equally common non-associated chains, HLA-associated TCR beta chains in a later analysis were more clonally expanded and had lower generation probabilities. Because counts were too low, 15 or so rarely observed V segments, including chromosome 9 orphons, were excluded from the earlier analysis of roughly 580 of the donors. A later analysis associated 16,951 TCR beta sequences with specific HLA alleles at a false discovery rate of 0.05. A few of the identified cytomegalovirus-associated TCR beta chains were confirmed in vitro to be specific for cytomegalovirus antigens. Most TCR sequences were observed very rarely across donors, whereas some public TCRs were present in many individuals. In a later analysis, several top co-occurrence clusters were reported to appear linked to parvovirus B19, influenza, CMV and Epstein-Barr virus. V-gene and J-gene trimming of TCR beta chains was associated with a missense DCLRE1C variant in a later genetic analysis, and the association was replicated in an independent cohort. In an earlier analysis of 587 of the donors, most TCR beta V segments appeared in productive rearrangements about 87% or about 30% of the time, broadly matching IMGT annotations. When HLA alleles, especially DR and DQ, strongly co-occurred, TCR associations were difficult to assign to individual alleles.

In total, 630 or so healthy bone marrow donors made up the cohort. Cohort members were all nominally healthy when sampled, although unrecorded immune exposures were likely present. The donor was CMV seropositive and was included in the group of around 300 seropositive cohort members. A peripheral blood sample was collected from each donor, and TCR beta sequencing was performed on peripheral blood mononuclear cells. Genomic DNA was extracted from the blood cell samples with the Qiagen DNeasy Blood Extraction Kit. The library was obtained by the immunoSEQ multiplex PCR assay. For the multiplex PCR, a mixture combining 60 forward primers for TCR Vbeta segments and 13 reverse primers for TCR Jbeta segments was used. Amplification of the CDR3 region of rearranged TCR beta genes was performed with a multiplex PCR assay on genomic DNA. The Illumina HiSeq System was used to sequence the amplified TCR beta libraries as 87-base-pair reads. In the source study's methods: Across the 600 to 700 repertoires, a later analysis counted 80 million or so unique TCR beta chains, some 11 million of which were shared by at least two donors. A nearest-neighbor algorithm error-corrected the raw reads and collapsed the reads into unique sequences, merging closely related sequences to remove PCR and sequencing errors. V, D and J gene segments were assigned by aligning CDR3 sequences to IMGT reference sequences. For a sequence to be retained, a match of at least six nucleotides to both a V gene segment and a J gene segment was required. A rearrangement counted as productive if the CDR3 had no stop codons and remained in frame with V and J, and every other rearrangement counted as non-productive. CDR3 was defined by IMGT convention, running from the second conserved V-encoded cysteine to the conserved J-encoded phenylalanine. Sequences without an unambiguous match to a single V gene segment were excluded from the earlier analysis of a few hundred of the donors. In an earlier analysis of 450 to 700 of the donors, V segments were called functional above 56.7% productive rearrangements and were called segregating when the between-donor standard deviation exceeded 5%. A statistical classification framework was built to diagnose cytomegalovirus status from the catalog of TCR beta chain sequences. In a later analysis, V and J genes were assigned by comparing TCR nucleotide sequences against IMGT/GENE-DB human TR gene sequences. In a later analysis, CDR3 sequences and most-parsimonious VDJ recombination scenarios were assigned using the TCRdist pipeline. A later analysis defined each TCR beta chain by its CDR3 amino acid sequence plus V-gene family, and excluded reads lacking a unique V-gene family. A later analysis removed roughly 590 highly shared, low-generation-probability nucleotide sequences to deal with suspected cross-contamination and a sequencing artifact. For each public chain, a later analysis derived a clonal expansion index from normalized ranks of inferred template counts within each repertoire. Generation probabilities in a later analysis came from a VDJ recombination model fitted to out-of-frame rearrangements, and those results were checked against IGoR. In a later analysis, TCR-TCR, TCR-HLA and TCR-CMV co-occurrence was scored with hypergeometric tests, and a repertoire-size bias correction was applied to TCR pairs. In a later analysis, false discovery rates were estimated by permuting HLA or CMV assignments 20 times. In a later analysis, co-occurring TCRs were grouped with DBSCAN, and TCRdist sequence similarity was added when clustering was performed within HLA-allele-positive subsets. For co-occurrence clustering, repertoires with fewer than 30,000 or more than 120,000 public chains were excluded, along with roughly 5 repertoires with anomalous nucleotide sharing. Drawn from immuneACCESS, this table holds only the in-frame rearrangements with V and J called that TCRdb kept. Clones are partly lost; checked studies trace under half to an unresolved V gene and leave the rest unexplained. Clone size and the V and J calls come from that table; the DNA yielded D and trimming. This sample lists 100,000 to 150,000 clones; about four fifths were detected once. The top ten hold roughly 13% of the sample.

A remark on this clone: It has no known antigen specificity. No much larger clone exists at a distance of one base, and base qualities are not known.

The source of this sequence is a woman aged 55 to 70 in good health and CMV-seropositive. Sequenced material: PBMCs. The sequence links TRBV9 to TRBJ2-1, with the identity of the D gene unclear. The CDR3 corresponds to CASSVAASYNEQFF. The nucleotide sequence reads TGTGCCAGCAGCGTCGCGGCCTCCTACAATGAGCAGTTCTTC.